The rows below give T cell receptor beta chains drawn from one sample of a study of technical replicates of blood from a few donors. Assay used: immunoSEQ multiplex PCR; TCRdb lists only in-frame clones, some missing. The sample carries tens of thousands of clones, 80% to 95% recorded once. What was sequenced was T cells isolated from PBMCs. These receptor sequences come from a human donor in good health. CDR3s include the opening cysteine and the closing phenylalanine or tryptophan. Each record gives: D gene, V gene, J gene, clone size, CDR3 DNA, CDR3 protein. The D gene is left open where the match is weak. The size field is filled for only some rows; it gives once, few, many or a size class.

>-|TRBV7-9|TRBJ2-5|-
TGTGCCAGCAGCCCCGGGTACAGGGAAGAGACCCAGTACTTC
CASSPGYREETQYF
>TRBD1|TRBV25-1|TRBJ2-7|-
TGTGCCAGCAGTGAGTCTGACAGGGGGGACGAGCAGTACTTC
CASSESDRGDEQYF
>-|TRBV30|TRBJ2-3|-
TGTGCCTGGAGTGGGACTTCAGATACGCAGTATTTT
CAWSGTSDTQYF
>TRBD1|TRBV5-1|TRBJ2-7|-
TGCGCCAGCAGCTTGGCCTTCCGGGACAGGGGAAGGGGCGAGCAGTACTTC
CASSLAFRDRGRGEQYF
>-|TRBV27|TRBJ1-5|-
TGTGCCAGCCGGGGTCGGGGAAGCAATCAGCCCCAGCATTTT
CASRGRGSNQPQHF
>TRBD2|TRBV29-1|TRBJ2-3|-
TGCAGCGTTGAGGCTAGCGGGAGTATAGCAGATACGCAGTATTTT
CSVEASGSIADTQYF
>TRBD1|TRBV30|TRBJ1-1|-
TGTGCCTGGGAGACACAGGGGACGGGCACTGAAGCTTTCTTT
CAWETQGTGTEAFF
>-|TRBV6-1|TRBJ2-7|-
TGTGCCAGCAGTGACGGACTCAGCTACGAGCAGTACTTC
CASSDGLSYEQYF
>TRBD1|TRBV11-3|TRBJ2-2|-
TGTGCCAGCAGCTCCTGGACAGGGGTGGACACCGGGGAGCTGTTTTTT
CASSSWTGVDTGELFF
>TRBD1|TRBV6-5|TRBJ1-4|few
TGTGCCAGCAGTTACTTGGACAGGGGTAGAGAAAAACTGTTTTTT
CASSYLDRGREKLFF
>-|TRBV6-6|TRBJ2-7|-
TGTGCCAGCAAGGTAACGGGAGAGTACGAGCAGTACTTC
CASKVTGEYEQYF
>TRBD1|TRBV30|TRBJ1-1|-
TGTGCCTGGAGCCCAGGGGGAGAAGCTTTCTTT
CAWSPGGEAFF
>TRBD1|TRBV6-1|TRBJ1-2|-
TGTGCCAGCAGATCCGGGACAGAAATCTATGGCTACACCTTC
CASRSGTEIYGYTF
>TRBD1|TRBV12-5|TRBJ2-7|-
TGTGCTAGTGGTTTAAAGCAGGGGGCGAAATACGAGCAGTACTTC
CASGLKQGAKYEQYF
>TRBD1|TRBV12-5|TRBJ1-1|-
TGTGCTAGTGGTTTAAATTCAGTACAGGGGGCGATGAACACTGAAGCTTTCTTT
CASGLNSVQGAMNTEAFF
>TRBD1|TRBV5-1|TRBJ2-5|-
TGCGCCAGCAGCCTCGGGACAGGTCTTAGGGAGACCCAGTACTTC
CASSLGTGLRETQYF
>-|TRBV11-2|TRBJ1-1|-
TGTGCCAGCAGCTCAGACCCACTAAAACAGAACACTGAAGCTTTCTTT
CASSSDPLKQNTEAFF
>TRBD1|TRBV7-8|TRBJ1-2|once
TGTGCCAGCAGCTTATTAAACAGGGGGGATGGCTACACCTTC
CASSLLNRGDGYTF
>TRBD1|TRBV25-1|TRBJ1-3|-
TGTGCCAGCAGTGAAGCCGGGACAGCCTCTGGAAACACCATATATTTT
CASSEAGTASGNTIYF
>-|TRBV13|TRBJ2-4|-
TGTGCCAGCAGCTTAGGAGTAGAGAACATTCAGTACTTC
CASSLGVENIQYF
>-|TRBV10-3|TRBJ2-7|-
TGTGCCATCAGAAAAAAGACCCGGGTCTACGAGCAGTACTTC
CAIRKKTRVYEQYF
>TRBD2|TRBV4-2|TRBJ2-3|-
TGTGCCAGCAGCCAAGATTCCAGGACTAGCGACACAGATACGCAGTATTTT
CASSQDSRTSDTDTQYF
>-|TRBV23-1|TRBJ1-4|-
TGCGCCAGCAGTCATTACGACCCAGGGAAACTGTTTTTT
CASSHYDPGKLFF
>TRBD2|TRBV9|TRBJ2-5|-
TGTGCCAGCAGCGCCATGGATAGCGGGAGGTGGGAGACCCAGTACTTC
CASSAMDSGRWETQYF
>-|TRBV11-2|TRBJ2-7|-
TGTGCCAGCAGCTTTCAGAGGGAGCAGTACTTC
CASSFQREQYF
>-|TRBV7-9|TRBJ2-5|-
TGTGCCAGCAGCCAGGACTTCCTCGATGTGACCCAGTACTTC
CASSQDFLDVTQYF
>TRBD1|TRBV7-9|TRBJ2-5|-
TGTGCCAGCAGCTTTATGGGGACAGAAGAGACCCAGTACTTC
CASSFMGTEETQYF
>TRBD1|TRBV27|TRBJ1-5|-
TGTGCCAGCAGTTTGGGACAGCCTTATAGCAATCAGCCCCAGCATTTT
CASSLGQPYSNQPQHF
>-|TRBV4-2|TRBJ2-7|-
TGTGCCAGCAGCCCTACGGGGGACTCCTCCTACGAGCAGTACTTC
CASSPTGDSSYEQYF
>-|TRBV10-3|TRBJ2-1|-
TGTGCCATCAGTGAGCGTGATACGGGAAGAGGAGCGAATGAGCAGTTCTTC
CAISERDTGRGANEQFF
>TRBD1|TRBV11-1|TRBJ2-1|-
TGTGCCAGCAGCACCGGACAGGGGTTCTACAATGAGCAGTTCTTC
CASSTGQGFYNEQFF
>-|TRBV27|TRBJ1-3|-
TGTGCCAGCAGCTCCCTGGGGGGGCCGGAAAACACCATATATTTT
CASSSLGGPENTIYF
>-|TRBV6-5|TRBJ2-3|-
TGTGCCAGCAGTTACTCGGTCGGAGTGACAGATACGCAGTATTTT
CASSYSVGVTDTQYF
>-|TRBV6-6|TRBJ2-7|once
TGTGCCAGCAGTTACTCGAGGGTGGGGTACGAGCAGTACTTC
CASSYSRVGYEQYF
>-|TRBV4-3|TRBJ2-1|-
TGCGCCAGCAGCCTCGGAGTAGCGGCCTACAATGAGCAGTTCTTC
CASSLGVAAYNEQFF
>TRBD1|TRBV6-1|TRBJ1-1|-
TGTGCCAGCAGGGACAGGGAGAACACTGAAGCTTTCTTT
CASRDRENTEAFF
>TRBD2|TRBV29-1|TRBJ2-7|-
TGCAGCGTCCAACCCTATAGCGGGGCCTCCTACGAGCAGTACTTC
CSVQPYSGASYEQYF
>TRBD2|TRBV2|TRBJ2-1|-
TGTGCCAGCAGTGAACTGCTAGCGGGACGGTACAATGAGCAGTTCTTC
CASSELLAGRYNEQFF
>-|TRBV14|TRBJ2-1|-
TGTGCCAGCAGCGCCAACCCAGGGCCAAATGAGCAGTTCTTC
CASSANPGPNEQFF
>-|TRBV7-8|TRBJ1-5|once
TGTGCCAGCAGCCCCCTTAGCGGGACGGGCCAGCCCCAGCATTTT
CASSPLSGTGQPQHF
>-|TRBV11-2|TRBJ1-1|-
TGTGCCAGCAGCCCCAGACCGGGGGATGAAGCTTTCTTT
CASSPRPGDEAFF
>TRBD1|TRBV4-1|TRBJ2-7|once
TGCGCCAGCAGCCAAGTAGGGACAGGGAGGCAGTACTTC
CASSQVGTGRQYF
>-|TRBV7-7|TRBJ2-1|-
TGTGCTAGCAGCCGCGGGGCTAACAACAATGAGCAGTTCTTC
CASSRGANNNEQFF
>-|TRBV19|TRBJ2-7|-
TGTGCCAGTAGTATTGGGGACACTAACTACGAGCAGTACTTC
CASSIGDTNYEQYF
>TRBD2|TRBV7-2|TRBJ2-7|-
TGTGCCAGCAGCCCTGATAGCGGGAGGGCCCACGAGCAGTACTTC
CASSPDSGRAHEQYF
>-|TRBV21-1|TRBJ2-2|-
TGTGCCAGCCGACGGGCAGGGGAATTAGCGGGCCGTGATGCCACCGGGGAGCTGTTTTTT
CASRRAGELAGRDATGELFF
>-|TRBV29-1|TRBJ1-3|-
TGCAGTGGGGGGGACATACCCCTTGGAAACACCATATATTTT
CSGGDIPLGNTIYF
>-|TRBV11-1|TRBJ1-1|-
TGTGCCAGCAGCTTAGCCCCAGGGGTCGGCAGTGAAGCTTTCTTT
CASSLAPGVGSEAFF
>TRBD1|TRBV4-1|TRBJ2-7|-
TGCGCCAGCAGCCAAGACCCCGGGACAGGGAGCTACGAGCAGTACTTC
CASSQDPGTGSYEQYF
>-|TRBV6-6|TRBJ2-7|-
TGTGCCAGCAGTTACTTGGTCCAGAACGAGCAGTACTTC
CASSYLVQNEQYF
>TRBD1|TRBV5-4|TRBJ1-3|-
TGTGCCAGCAGCTTGAGGACAGGGGAGACTGGAAACACCATATATTTT
CASSLRTGETGNTIYF
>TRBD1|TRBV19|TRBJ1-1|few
TGTGCCAGTAGTCCTGGGACAGGGGCTGGAACTGAAGCTTTCTTT
CASSPGTGAGTEAFF
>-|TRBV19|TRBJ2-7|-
TGTGCCAGTAGTGAGTCAACCAACTACGAGCAGTACTTC
CASSESTNYEQYF
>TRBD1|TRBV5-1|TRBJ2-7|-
TGCGCCAGCAGCCGACGGGACAGGGGAAACGAGCAGTACTTC
CASSRRDRGNEQYF